A few counts support the clone carrying this T cell receptor (beta chain). Its antigen is unidentified. These data are taken from a study of T cell repertoires in cytomegalovirus infection. Study-wide background: In public TCR beta signatures, there were indications of both CMV infection and matching HLA type.

Study outcomes and limitations: Totalled public TCR beta family frequency picked out people who carried CMV plus the relevant HLA. What dominated the ex vivo response were HLA-C-restricted CMV-specific TCR beta clonotypes.

TCRdb reprocessed the reads via MiXCR and lists one record per CDR3 protein. The sample contains approximately 500,000 distinct CDR3 sequences, 16% of which appear only once. The CDR3 has 15 residues. V lost 8 bases, J lost 2 bases, and 6 bases stayed unmatched. The germline CDR1 and CDR2 sequences are MNHNS and SASEGT. This TCR was sampled from a human donor in good health (CMV status not recorded). Some clones in this sample may be carry-over from other donors' samples. The sample was CD8+ T cells from PBMCs. The chain is built from TRBV6-1 and TRBJ2-3; TRBD2 matches 11 bases. CDR3 residues: CASPFSGRDTDTQYF. CDR3 bases: TGTGCCAGCCCCTTTAGCGGGAGGGACACAGATACGCAGTATTTT.